The following is a T cell receptor beta chain sequence with its context. The sample comes from a study of human CD4 T cells and Enterobacteriaceae. Memory CD4+ T cells were sorted as all CD4+ cells except CD45RA+CCR7+CD95- naive cells, over 95% pure. The CDR3 is 16 amino acids. J lost 8 bases, V lost 0 bases, and 8 bases had no gene match. The germline V gene has CDR1 SGHNT and CDR2 YYREEE (reference sequence). Profiling relied on immunoSEQ multiplex PCR, and the TCRdb table lists in-frame clones only, not all of them. The table includes about 25,000 clones, approximately 80% detected once. This clonotype originated in a human donor in good health. The V gene is TRBV5-4, the J gene TRBJ1-4; 9 nucleotides agree with TRBD1. Material: memory CD4+ T cells from blood. CDR3 in DNA: TGTGCCAGCAGCTTGGGGACCGGGACAGGGAGGGAAAAACTGTTTTTT. It is translated as CASSLGTGTGREKLFF.